These T cell receptor beta chains were read from a single sample in a study of blood T cell repertoires in COVID-19. Some clones are missing from TCRdb's copy, which holds only in-frame ones; the method was immunoSEQ multiplex PCR. The table lists about 120,000 clones, roughly 83% of them singletons, with 4% in the top ten. Specimen: peripheral blood. These receptors came from an elderly woman with acute or convalescent COVID-19. CDR3s include the opening cysteine and the closing phenylalanine or tryptophan. A D gene is named only where the DNA matches it firmly. Size is omitted from some rows. Given values are once, few, many or a class for expanded clones.

>TRBV7-9|TRBD1|-|TRBJ1-2
TGTGCCAGCAGCTTCGTTCGGACAGGGGGATATGGCTACACCTTC
CASSFVRTGGYGYTF
>TRBV7-3|TRBD1|-|TRBJ1-1
TGTGCCAGCAGCCCGGGCCAGGGACAGTCTGAAGCTTTCTTT
CASSPGQGQSEAFF
>TRBV4-2|TRBD1|many|TRBJ2-2
TGTGCCAGCAGCAATCGACAGGGGGCGGGCACCGGGGAGCTGTTTTTT
CASSNRQGAGTGELFF
>TRBV4-1|TRBD1|-|TRBJ1-2
TGCGCCAGCAGCCAAGATGGACAGGGAAACTATGGCTACACCTTC
CASSQDGQGNYGYTF
>TRBV5-1|-|few|TRBJ2-3
TGCGCCAGCAGCCAAGCCCCCACAGATACGCAGTATTTT
CASSQAPTDTQYF
>TRBV30|-|-|TRBJ1-1
TGTGCCTGGAGTGTACCCCCGGGACTCCCGAGCGAAGCTTTCTTT
CAWSVPPGLPSEAFF
>TRBV28|-|-|TRBJ1-1
TGTGCCACCGCCCAGGGCAACACTGAAGCTTTCTTT
CATAQGNTEAFF
>TRBV7-2|TRBD1|-|TRBJ1-4
TGTGCCAGCAGCCCTCGACAGGGAAAGAATGAAAAACTGTTTTTT
CASSPRQGKNEKLFF
>TRBV19|-|once|TRBJ2-6
TGTGCCAGTAGTATTCAGGGAGGCTCCCCTGGGGCCAACGTCCTGACTTTC
CASSIQGGSPGANVLTF
>TRBV5-1|TRBD1|-|TRBJ2-1
TGCGCCAGCAGTTGGGGACAGGCCAATGAGCAGTTCTTC
CASSWGQANEQFF
>TRBV30|-|-|TRBJ2-3
TGTGCCTGGAGTGTTGTCCCTGATACGCAGTATTTT
CAWSVVPDTQYF
>TRBV2|TRBD1|-|TRBJ1-2
TGTGCCAGCAGTGTGGACAGGGAGGCAGGCTACACCTTC
CASSVDREAGYTF
>TRBV7-2|TRBD2|once|TRBJ2-2
TGTGCCAGCAGTTTTAGGAAACTAGCGGGAGGCACCGGGGAGCTGTTTTTT
CASSFRKLAGGTGELFF
>TRBV3-1/TRBV3-2|TRBD1|-|TRBJ2-7
TGTGCCACCTCCCCAGGTATGGACAGGACCATTTACTTC
CATSPGMDRTIYF
>TRBV24-1|-|-|TRBJ1-2
TGTGCCACCAGTGATCGGGGTGAGGGAAATGGCTACACCTTC
CATSDRGEGNGYTF
>TRBV7-2|TRBD2|-|TRBJ2-3
TGTGCCAGCAGCTTAGTAGCGGGAGAACGAGATACGCAGTATTTT
CASSLVAGERDTQYF
>TRBV6-5|TRBD1|-|TRBJ1-4
TGTGCCAGCAGCGATAGACAGGGGTATGAAAAACTGTTTTTT
CASSDRQGYEKLFF
>TRBV14|TRBD2|-|TRBJ2-3
TGTGCCAGCAGCCAAGTTCCGAGGAGCGGGAGTCTAGTGCAGTATTTT
CASSQVPRSGSLVQYF
>TRBV19|TRBD1|-|TRBJ1-2
TGTGCCAGTAGTACCCTGACAGGGCCTGACTATGGCTACACCTTC
CASSTLTGPDYGYTF
>TRBV28|-|-|TRBJ1-2
TGTGCCAGCAGTTTCTCGGGTAATCATGGCTACACCTTC
CASSFSGNHGYTF
>TRBV3-1/TRBV3-2|-|-|TRBJ1-1
TGTGCCAGCAGCGCAAACGACAGGAACACTGAAGCTTTCTTT
CASSANDRNTEAFF
>TRBV7-3|-|few|TRBJ2-1
TGTGCCAGCAGCTTAACGAGGCAGGGCGATGAGCAGTTCTTC
CASSLTRQGDEQFF
>TRBV7-3|-|-|TRBJ1-3
TGTGCCAGCAGCTCCACGGGGGGGGCCAACACCATATATTTT
CASSSTGGANTIYF
>TRBV6-1|TRBD2|-|TRBJ2-1
TGTGCCAGCAGTGCTGGACTAGCGGGAGGGCCGAACAATGAGCAGTTCTTC
CASSAGLAGGPNNEQFF
>TRBV7-2|TRBD2|-|TRBJ2-3
TGTGCCAGCAGCTCAACTAGCGGGGGGTTCACAGATACGCAGTATTTT
CASSSTSGGFTDTQYF
>TRBV18|TRBD1|-|TRBJ2-7
TGTGCCAGCTCCTTAGGACAGGTTGACTACGAGCAGTACTTC
CASSLGQVDYEQYF